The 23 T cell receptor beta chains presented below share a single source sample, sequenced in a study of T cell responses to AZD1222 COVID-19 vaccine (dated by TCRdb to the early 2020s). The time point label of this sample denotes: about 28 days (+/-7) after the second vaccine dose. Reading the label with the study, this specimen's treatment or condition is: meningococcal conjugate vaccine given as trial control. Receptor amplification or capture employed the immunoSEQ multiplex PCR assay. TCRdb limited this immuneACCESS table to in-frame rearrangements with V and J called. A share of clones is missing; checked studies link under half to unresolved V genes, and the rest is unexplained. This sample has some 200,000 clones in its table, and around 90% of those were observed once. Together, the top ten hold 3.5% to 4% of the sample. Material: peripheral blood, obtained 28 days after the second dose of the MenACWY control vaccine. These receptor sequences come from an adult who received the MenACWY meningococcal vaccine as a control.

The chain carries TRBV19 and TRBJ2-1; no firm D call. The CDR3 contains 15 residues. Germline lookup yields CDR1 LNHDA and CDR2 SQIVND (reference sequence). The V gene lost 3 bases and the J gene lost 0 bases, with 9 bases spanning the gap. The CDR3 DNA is TGTGCCAGTAGTATTGACGTCCTCTCCTACAATGAGCAGTTCTTC. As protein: CASSIDVLSYNEQFF.

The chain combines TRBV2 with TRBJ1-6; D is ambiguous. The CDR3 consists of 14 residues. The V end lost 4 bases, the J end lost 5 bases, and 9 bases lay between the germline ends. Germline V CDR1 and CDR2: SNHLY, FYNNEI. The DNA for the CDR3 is TGTGCCAGCAGTGCCCGGGGTAATAATTCACCCCTCCACTTT. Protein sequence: CASSARGNNSPLHF.

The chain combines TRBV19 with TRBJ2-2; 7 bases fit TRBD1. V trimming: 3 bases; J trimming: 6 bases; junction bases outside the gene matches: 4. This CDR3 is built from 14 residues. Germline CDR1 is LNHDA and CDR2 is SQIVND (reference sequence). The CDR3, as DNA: TGTGCCAGTAGTATTCGACAGGGCTCCGGGGAGCTGTTTTTT. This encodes CASSIRQGSGELFF. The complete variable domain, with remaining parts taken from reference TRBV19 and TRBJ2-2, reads DGGITQSPKYLFRKEGQNVTLSCEQNLNHDAMYWYRQDPGQGLRLIYYSQIVNDFQKGDIAEGYSVSREKKESFPLTVTSAQKNPTAFYLCASSIRQGSGELFFGEGSRLTVL.

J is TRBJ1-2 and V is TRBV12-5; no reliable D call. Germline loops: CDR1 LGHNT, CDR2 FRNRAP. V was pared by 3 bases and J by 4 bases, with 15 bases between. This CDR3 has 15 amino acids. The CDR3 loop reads CASGFMSPRGYGYTF. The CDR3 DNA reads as TGTGCTAGTGGTTTTATGTCTCCGAGAGGCTATGGCTACACCTTC.

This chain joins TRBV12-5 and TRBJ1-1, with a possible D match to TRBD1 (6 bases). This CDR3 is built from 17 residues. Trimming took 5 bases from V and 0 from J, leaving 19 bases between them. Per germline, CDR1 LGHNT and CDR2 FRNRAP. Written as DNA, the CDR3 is TGTGCTAGTGGTCTACAGGACAGTAGACACATGAACACTGAAGCTTTCTTT. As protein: CASGLQDSRHMNTEAFF.

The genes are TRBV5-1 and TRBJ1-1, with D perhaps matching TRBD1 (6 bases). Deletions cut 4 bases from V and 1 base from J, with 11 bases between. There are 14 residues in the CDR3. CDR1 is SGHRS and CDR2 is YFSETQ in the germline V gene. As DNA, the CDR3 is TGCGCCAGCAGCCCGGGGACAAAGAACACTGAAGCTTTCTTT. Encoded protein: CASSPGTKNTEAFF. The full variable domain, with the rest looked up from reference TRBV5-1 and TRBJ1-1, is KAGVTQTPRYLIKTRGQQVTLSCSPISGHRSVSWYQQTPGQGLQFLFEYFSETQRNKGNFPGRFSGRQFSNSRSEMNVSTLELGDSALYLCASSPGTKNTEAFFGQGTRLTVV.

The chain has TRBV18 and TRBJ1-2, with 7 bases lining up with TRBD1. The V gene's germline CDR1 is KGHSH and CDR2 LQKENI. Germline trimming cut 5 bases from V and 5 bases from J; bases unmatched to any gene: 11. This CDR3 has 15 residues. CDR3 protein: CASSFAAQGGYGYTF. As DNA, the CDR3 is TGTGCCAGCTCATTCGCAGCCCAGGGGGGATATGGCTACACCTTC.

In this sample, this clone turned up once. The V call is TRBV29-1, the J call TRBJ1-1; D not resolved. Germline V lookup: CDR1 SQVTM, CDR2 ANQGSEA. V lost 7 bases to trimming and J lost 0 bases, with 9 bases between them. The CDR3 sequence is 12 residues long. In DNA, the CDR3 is TGCAGCGGGTGGGAGATGAACACTGAAGCTTTCTTT. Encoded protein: CSGWEMNTEAFF.

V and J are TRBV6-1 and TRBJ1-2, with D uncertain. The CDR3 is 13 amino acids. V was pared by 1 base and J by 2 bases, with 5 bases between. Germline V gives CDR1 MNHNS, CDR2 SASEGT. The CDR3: CASSEVGNYGYTF. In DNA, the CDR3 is TGTGCCAGCAGTGAAGTGGGCAACTATGGCTACACCTTC.

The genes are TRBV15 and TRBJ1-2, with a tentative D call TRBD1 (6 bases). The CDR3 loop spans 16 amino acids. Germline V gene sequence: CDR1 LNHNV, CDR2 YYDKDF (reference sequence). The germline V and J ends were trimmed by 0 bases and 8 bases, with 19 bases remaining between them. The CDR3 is CATSRDGGAVPGGYTF. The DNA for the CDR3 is TGTGCCACCAGCAGAGACGGGGGGGCAGTCCCGGGAGGCTACACCTTC.

This CDR3 reads CASSLPQGRQYF. CDR3 in DNA: TGTGCCAGCAGCTTACCCCAGGGTAGGCAGTATTTT. The chain employs TRBV7-8 and TRBJ2-3, with D possibly TRBD1 on 5 matching bases. Per germline, CDR1 SGHVS and CDR2 FQNEAQ. Trimming left V 2 bases short and J 11 bases short, with 11 bases between. CDR3 length equals 12 residues. The full variable domain, rest sourced from reference TRBV7-8 and TRBJ2-3, is GAGVSQSPRYKVAKRGQDVALRCDPISGHVSLFWYQQALGQGPEFLTYFQNEAQLDKSGLPSDRFFAERPEGSVSTLKIQRTQQEDSAVYLCASSLPQGRQYFGPGTRLTVL.

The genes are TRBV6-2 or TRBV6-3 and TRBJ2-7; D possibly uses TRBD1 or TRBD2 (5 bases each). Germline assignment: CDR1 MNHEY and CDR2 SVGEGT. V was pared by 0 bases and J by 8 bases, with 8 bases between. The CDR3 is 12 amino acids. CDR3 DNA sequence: TGTGCCAGCAGTTACTCTCGGGGACAGCAGTACTTC. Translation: CASSYSRGQQYF.

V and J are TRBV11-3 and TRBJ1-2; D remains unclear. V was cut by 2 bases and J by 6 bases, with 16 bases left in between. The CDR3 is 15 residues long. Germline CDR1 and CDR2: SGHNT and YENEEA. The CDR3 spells CASSLSLQNLHGYTF. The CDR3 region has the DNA TGTGCCAGCAGCTTATCTCTTCAGAACCTACATGGCTACACCTTC.

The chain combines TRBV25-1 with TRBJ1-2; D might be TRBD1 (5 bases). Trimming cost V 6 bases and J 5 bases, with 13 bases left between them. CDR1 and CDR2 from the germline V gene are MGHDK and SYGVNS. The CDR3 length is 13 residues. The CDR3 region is CASSRVGGYGYTF. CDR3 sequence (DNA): TGTGCCAGCAGCAGGGTCGGAGGGTATGGCTACACCTTC.

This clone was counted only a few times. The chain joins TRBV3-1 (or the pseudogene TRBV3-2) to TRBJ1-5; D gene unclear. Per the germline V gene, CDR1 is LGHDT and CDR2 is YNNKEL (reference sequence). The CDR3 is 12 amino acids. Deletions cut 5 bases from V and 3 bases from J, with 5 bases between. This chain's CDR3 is CASSSHNQPQHF. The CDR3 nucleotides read TGTGCCAGCAGCTCACACAATCAGCCCCAGCATTTT.

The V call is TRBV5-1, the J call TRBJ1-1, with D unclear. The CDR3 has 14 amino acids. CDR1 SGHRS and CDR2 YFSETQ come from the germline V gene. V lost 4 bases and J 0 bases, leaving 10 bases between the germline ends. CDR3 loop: CASSPGAMNTEAFF. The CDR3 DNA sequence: TGCGCCAGCAGCCCGGGCGCGATGAACACTGAAGCTTTCTTT.

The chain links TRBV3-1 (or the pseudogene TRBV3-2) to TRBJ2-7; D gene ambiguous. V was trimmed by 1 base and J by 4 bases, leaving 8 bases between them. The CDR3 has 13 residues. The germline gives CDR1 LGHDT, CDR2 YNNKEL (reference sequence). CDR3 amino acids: CASSQGPQYEQYF. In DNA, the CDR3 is TGTGCCAGCAGCCAAGGCCCCCAGTACGAGCAGTACTTC.

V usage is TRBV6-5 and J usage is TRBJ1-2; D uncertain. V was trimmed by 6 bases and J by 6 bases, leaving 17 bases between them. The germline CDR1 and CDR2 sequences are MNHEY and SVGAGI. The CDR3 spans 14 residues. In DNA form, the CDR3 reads TGTGCCAGCAGCTACGGGCAGACCTCCCATGGCTACACCTTC. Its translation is CASSYGQTSHGYTF.

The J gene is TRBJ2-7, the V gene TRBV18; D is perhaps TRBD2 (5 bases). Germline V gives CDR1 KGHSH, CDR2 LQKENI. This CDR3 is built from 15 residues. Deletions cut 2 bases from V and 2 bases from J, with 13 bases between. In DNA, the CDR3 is TGTGCCAGCTCACCAACGTGGGAGATCCCCTACGAGCAGTACTTC. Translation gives CASSPTWEIPYEQYF.

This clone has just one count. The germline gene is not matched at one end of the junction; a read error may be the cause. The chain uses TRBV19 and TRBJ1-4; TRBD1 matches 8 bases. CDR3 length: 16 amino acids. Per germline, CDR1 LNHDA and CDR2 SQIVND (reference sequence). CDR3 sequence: CASSQATGGTSEKLFF. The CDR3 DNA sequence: TGTGCCAGTTCTCAGGCTACAGGGGGTACTAGTGAAAAACTGTTTTTT.

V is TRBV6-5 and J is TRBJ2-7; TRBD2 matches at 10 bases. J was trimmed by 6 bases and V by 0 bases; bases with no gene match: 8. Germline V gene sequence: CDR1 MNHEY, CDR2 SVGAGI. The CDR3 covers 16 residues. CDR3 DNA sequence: TGTGCCAGCAGTTACTCGACGGCTAGCGGGAGTGGCGAGCAGTACTTC. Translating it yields CASSYSTASGSGEQYF.

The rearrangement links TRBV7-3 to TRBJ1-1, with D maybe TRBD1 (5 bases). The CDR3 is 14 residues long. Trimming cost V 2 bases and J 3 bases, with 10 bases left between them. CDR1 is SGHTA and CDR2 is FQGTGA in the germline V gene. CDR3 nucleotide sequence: TGTGCCAGCAGCTTATGGGGGTTCTACACTGAAGCTTTCTTT. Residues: CASSLWGFYTEAFF.

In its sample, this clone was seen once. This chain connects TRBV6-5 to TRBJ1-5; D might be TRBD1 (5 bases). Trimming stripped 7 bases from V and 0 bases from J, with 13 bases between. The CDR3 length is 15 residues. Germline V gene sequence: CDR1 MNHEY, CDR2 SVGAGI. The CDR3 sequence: CASKLDNHSNQPQHF. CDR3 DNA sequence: TGTGCCAGCAAATTGGACAATCATAGCAATCAGCCCCAGCATTTT.